This T cell receptor beta chain was observed in a study of T cell clusters in autoimmune cytopenias. CDR1 is SGHAT and CDR2 is FQDESV in the germline V gene (reference sequence). The CDR3 has 14 amino acids. One tube held mixed TRB-A and TRB-B primer pools for touch-down PCR. No DNA is given; TCRdb re-called the multiplex PCR reads and lists each CDR3 protein once. This listing includes about 6,100 distinct CDR3 sequences. TRB was amplified from about 260 ng of peripheral blood genomic DNA per sample. By frequency, this clonotype is medium-sized. This same sample was also taken into another study, of T cell repertoires in aging, cancer and after chemotherapy. As that study records: Clear clonal overlap appeared across healthy donor samples taken over several months to years. Roughly 8.9 million TCR reads were in the whole dataset.

Material: peripheral blood. The rearrangement uses TRBV11-1 and TRBJ2-7. The source of this sequence is a human donor in good health. The CDR3 spells CASSLAEGSYEQYF. The variable domain in full, with the rest retrieved from reference TRBV11-1 and TRBJ2-7, is EAEVAQSPRYKITEKSQAVAFWCDPISGHATLYWYRQILGQGPELLVQFQDESVVDDSQLPKDRFSAERLKGVDSTLKIQPAELGDSAMYLCASSLAEGSYEQYFGPGTRLTVT.